These T cell receptor beta chains were read from a single sample in a study of T cells after yellow fever vaccination. TCRdb independently ran MiXCR on the 5' RACE reads; one entry per CDR3 protein. The sample holds approximately 550,000 distinct CDR3 sequences, over 15% seen once. The sequenced sample was PBMCs, obtained 15 days after the yellow fever booster vaccination. All receptors derive from a man younger than 45 who received the YFV17D yellow fever vaccine. Both conserved end residues are part of each CDR3. Each record gives: V gene, clone size, D gene, J gene, CDR3 DNA, CDR3 protein. A D gene is named only where the DNA matches it firmly. The size of a clone is reported for some rows only, either as once, few or many, or as a class for expanded clones.

TRBV20-1,-,-,TRBJ2-5,TGCAGTGCTACCAGTGGCCGAGATGGGGAGACCCAGTACTTC,CSATSGRDGETQYF
TRBV7-8,few,TRBD2,TRBJ2-2,TGTGCCAGCAGCAAATTAGCGGGAGTAAGGACCGGGGAGCTGTTTTTT,CASSKLAGVRTGELFF
TRBV12-3/TRBV12-4,-,-,TRBJ2-7,-,CDSSFGEGSEQYF
TRBV7-9,few,TRBD1,TRBJ1-5,TGTGCCAGCAGTCCCGGGACAGGGAACAATCAGCCCCAGCATTTT,CASSPGTGNNQPQHF
TRBV20-1,-,TRBD2,TRBJ2-7,TGCAGTGCTAGGCCGACTAGCGCTTATTACGAGCAGTACTTC,CSARPTSAYYEQYF
TRBV11-1,-,TRBD2,TRBJ2-1,TGTGCCAGCAGCCCCCGACTAGCGGGAGGCCTTTACTCCTACAATGAGCAGTTCTTC,CASSPRLAGGLYSYNEQFF
TRBV5-5,-,-,TRBJ2-1,TGTGCCAGCAGCTCCCTGGAGGGAAGCTCCTACAATGAGCAGTTCTTC,CASSSLEGSSYNEQFF
TRBV7-9,-,TRBD2,TRBJ2-1,TGTGCCAGCAGCACAGGGACTAGCGGCGGGGGTGAGCAGTTCTTC,CASSTGTSGGGEQFF
TRBV10-3,-,-,TRBJ2-2,TGTGCCATCAGTGAGGGTTCAAGGGTCACCGGGGAGCTGTTTTTT,CAISEGSRVTGELFF
TRBV12-3/TRBV12-4,many,-,TRBJ2-5,TGTGCCAGCAGCTTTACAGGGCGGGAGACCCAGTACTTC,CASSFTGRETQYF
TRBV11-2,-,-,TRBJ1-1,TGTGCCAGCGGCGAGGGAAACACTGAAGCTTTCTTT,CASGEGNTEAFF
TRBV12-3/TRBV12-4,few,TRBD2,TRBJ2-7,TGTGCCAGCAGTTTCCAAGCGGGAGTACCCTACGAGCAGTACTTC,CASSFQAGVPYEQYF
TRBV7-9,-,-,TRBJ2-3,TGTGCCAGCAGCTCCCCTGACAACACAGATACGCAGTATTTT,CASSSPDNTDTQYF
TRBV29-1,-,TRBD2,TRBJ2-2,TGCAGCGCCGAGGGGCGGGCTAGCGGGATGGGGGAGCTGTTTTTT,CSAEGRASGMGELFF
TRBV7-8,-,-,TRBJ2-7,TGTGCCAGCAGCTTAGCAGTAACAGGGATAACCTACGAGCAGTACTTC,CASSLAVTGITYEQYF
TRBV29-1,-,TRBD1,TRBJ2-2,TGCAGCGCCCAGGGGGCGCGCACCGGGGAGCTGTTTTTT,CSAQGARTGELFF
TRBV7-8,-,-,TRBJ1-4,TGTGCCAGCAGCTTACCAGACCTATATGCAACTAATGAAAAACTGTTTTTT,CASSLPDLYATNEKLFF
TRBV29-1,-,TRBD2,TRBJ2-2,TGCAGCGGACTAGCGGGACGTTTT,CSGLAGRF
TRBV7-9,few,-,TRBJ2-3,TGTGCCAGCAGCCCCCTGCGGGGAGATACGCAGTATTTT,CASSPLRGDTQYF
TRBV5-1,few,-,TRBJ1-3,TGCGCCAGCAGCGCCACTGGGGCACTCACTGGAAACACCATATATTTT,CASSATGALTGNTIYF
TRBV7-7,-,TRBD1,TRBJ2-7,TGTGCCAGCAGCCCAGGGACAGGGGCCTATGGGGAGCAGTACTTC,CASSPGTGAYGEQYF
TRBV20-1,-,-,TRBJ1-2,TGCAGAGGGCGGGACACTGACTATGGCTACACCTTC,CRGRDTDYGYTF
TRBV7-9,-,-,TRBJ1-1,TGTGCCAGCAGCTTAGTACAGGGCGGGGAAGCTTTCTTT,CASSLVQGGEAFF
TRBV6-1,few,TRBD1,TRBJ2-7,TGTGCCAGCAGTCCCGACCGGGACAGGGGCGAGCAGTACTTC,CASSPDRDRGEQYF
TRBV24-1,many,-,TRBJ2-5,TGTGCCACCAGTGCCCGAGGAACAGAAGAGACCCAGTACTTC,CATSARGTEETQYF
TRBV20-1,-,TRBD1,TRBJ2-5,TGCAGTGCGCCCAGGGGGCAGGAGACCCAGTACTTC,CSAPRGQETQYF
TRBV25-1,-,TRBD2,TRBJ2-7,TGTGCCAGCAGTGTCGGGACTAGCGGTTCCTACGGGCAGTACTTC,CASSVGTSGSYGQYF
TRBV12-3/TRBV12-4,few,-,TRBJ2-2,TGTGCCAGCGAGCGAAGGAACGAGCCCGGGGAGCTGTTTTTT,CASERRNEPGELFF
TRBV4-3,few,-,TRBJ2-5,TGCGCCAGCAGCCAAGATCCTGGAGGGGTCGAGACCCAGTACTTC,CASSQDPGGVETQYF
TRBV14,few,-,TRBJ1-3,TGTGCCAGCAGCCAGTCCGGGGACACCATATATTTT,CASSQSGDTIYF
TRBV20-1,few,-,TRBJ1-2,TGCAGTGCTAGCCCCCAGAATAACTATGGCTACACCTTC,CSASPQNNYGYTF
TRBV20-1,few,-,TRBJ2-3,TGCAGTGCTAGACGTGGGGCCCCGGCAGATACGCAGTATTTT,CSARRGAPADTQYF
TRBV18,-,TRBD2,TRBJ2-5,TGTGCCAGCTTTGGGACTAGCGGGAGGAAGTCCGAGACCCAGTACTTC,CASFGTSGRKSETQYF
TRBV11-2,-,-,TRBJ2-6,TGTGCCAGCAGGCCTCGTGGACAGGGACTACCAACGTCTGGGGCCAACGTCCTGACTTTC,CASRPRGQGLPTSGANVLTF
TRBV20-1,few,-,TRBJ2-1,TGCAGTGCTAGCAATGAGCAGTTCTTC,CSASNEQFF
TRBV3-1,few,TRBD2,TRBJ2-5,TGTGCCAGCAGGCGGACTAGCGGGAGTCGTTCGGAGACCCAGTACTTC,CASRRTSGSRSETQYF
TRBV7-9,-,-,TRBJ1-5,TGTGCCAGCAGCCCGCGGTGGGGGGAGCCCCAGCATTTT,CASSPRWGEPQHF
TRBV10-3,-,-,TRBJ2-7,TGTGCCATCAGCCCGTCGGTTGGGGGCAGCGGTCCTAACGAGCAGTACTTC,CAISPSVGGSGPNEQYF
TRBV4-2,few,-,TRBJ1-4,TGTGCCAGCAGCCGGCGGGGGGGGCGACAGGAAACAACTAATGAAAAACTGTTTTTT,CASSRRGGRQETTNEKLFF
TRBV10-3,few,-,TRBJ2-7,TGTGCCATCAGTGAGTCAACTCCTTACGAGCAGTACTTC,CAISESTPYEQYF
TRBV29-1,few,-,TRBJ2-2,TGCAGCGGGACGGGACCGAGGGAGGGGGAGCTGTTTTTT,CSGTGPREGELFF
TRBV11-2,-,TRBD2,TRBJ2-7,TGTGCCAGCAGCCCTACCCAGCGGGAGCGTCCCCTATTCTTC,CASSPTQRERPLFF
TRBV7-2,-,TRBD2,TRBJ2-1,TGTGCCAGCAGCCCAACCGGGACTAGCAACAATGAGCAGTTCTTC,CASSPTGTSNNEQFF
TRBV7-6,-,-,TRBJ1-1,TGTGCCAGCAGCTTAGCGCGCAGCATGAACACTGAAGCTTTCTTT,CASSLARSMNTEAFF
TRBV9,-,TRBD2,TRBJ2-2,TGTGCCAGCAAGGGACTAGCGGGCAACACCGGGGAGCTGTTTTTT,CASKGLAGNTGELFF
TRBV12-3/TRBV12-4,few,TRBD1,TRBJ2-7,TGTGCCAGCAGGCGGGACAGGGTAAACGAGCAGTACTTC,CASRRDRVNEQYF
TRBV4-3,-,TRBD2,TRBJ2-1,TGCGCCAGCAGCCAGGATATACCACGGACTAGCGGGAGATTCTACAATGAGCAGTTCTTC,CASSQDIPRTSGRFYNEQFF
TRBV28,-,-,TRBJ2-7,TGTGCCAGCAGCGACGGTCCCTACGAGCAGTACTTC,CASSDGPYEQYF
TRBV4-3,-,-,TRBJ2-5,TGCGCCAGCAGCCAAGATATAGTGGGCAACCAAGAGACCCAGTACTTC,CASSQDIVGNQETQYF
TRBV4-2,few,-,TRBJ2-1,TGTGCCAGCAGCCAAGAGAGCGGGACAGGAGCTCTGTGGGAGCAGTTCTTC,CASSQESGTGALWEQFF
TRBV10-1,-,-,TRBJ2-4,TGCGCCAAAGACCCTAGGACAACGCTAGCCAAAAACATTCAGTACTTC,CAKDPRTTLAKNIQYF
TRBV14,-,-,TRBJ1-3,TGTGCCAGCAGCCAAGTCGGACAGATGAGAAACACCATATATTTT,CASSQVGQMRNTIYF
TRBV24-1,few,TRBD2,TRBJ2-3,TGTGCCACCAGTGATTTTCTAGCGGGAGGTCCGTCTTATACGCAGTATTTT,CATSDFLAGGPSYTQYF
TRBV20-1,once,TRBD1,TRBJ1-1,TGCAGTGCTAGAAATATGGACAGGCCGAACACTGAAGCTTTCTTT,CSARNMDRPNTEAFF